This TCR beta chain emerged from a study of OX40 agonist ivuxolimab in advanced cancers. Study-wide background: Three patients had partial responses: one hepatocellular carcinoma, two cutaneous melanoma.

For this clone: Its antigen is not identified.

Using immunoSEQ multiplex PCR, the repertoire was profiled, and TCRdb retains in-frame clones only, with some absent. The table lists around 50,000 clones, 90% to 95% of them singletons. The CDR3 spans 15 residues. Trimming cost V 2 bases and J 6 bases, with 14 bases left between them. The germline V gene has CDR1 SNHLY and CDR2 FYNNEI. Whole-study findings and limits: By week 6 at 0.1 to 3.0 mg/kg, blood CD4+ and CD8+ T cells had expanded clonally.

The sequence derives from an adult with an advanced solid tumor such as melanoma, head and neck, liver or kidney cancer. The chain joins TRBV2 to TRBJ2-1; the D gene is possibly TRBD1 (6 bases). The sample in question was CD4+ or CD8+ T cells sorted from blood, obtained in a trial of the OX40 agonist ivuxolimab. The CDR3 here is CASSERDKQVNEQFF. CDR3 in DNA: TGTGCCAGCAGTGAACGGGACAAACAGGTCAATGAGCAGTTCTTC.